Following are 16 T cell receptor beta chains from one sample sequenced in a study of blood T cell repertoires in COVID-19. Assay used: immunoSEQ multiplex PCR; TCRdb lists only in-frame clones, some missing. Among some 100,000 clones listed, around nine tenths were seen once. The sample taken for sequencing was peripheral blood. These receptors were taken from a woman aged 80 or older with active COVID-19.

V usage is TRBV7-2 and J usage is TRBJ2-7; a possible D gene is TRBD1 (6 bases). Per the germline V gene, CDR1 is SGHTA and CDR2 is FQGNSA. CDR3 length: 13 residues. Trimming cost V 5 bases and J 4 bases, with 12 bases left between them. CDR3 coding DNA: TGTGCCAGCAGCCCGACGGGACAATACGAGCAGTACTTC. Translating it yields CASSPTGQYEQYF.

CDR3 DNA: TGTGCCAGTAGTACAATCGGACAGGGGGCAGAAGATACGCAGTATTTT. It specifies CASSTIGQGAEDTQYF. The V gene is TRBV19, the J gene TRBJ2-3; 11 bases map to TRBD1. The germline V gene encodes CDR1 LNHDA and CDR2 SQIVND (reference sequence). This CDR3 is built from 16 residues. J lost 5 bases, V lost 4 bases, and 8 bases had no gene match. The entire variable domain, with the rest obtained from reference TRBV19 and TRBJ2-3, is as follows: DGGITQSPKYLFRKEGQNVTLSCEQNLNHDAMYWYRQDPGQGLRLIYYSQIVNDFQKGDIAEGYSVSREKKESFPLTVTSAQKNPTAFYLCASSTIGQGAEDTQYFGPGTRLTVL.

CDR3 coding DNA: TGTGCCAGCAGCTTGACGGGACTAGCGGACTTCCAAGAGACCCAGTACTTC. It encodes CASSLTGLADFQETQYF. The chain recombines TRBV7-9 with TRBJ2-5, with TRBD2 matching over 11 bases. Germline V gene data show CDR1 as SEHNR and CDR2 as FQNEAQ (reference sequence). J was trimmed by 1 base and V by 3 bases; bases with no gene match: 7. The CDR3 extends over 17 amino acids.

The V and J genes are TRBV4-1 and TRBJ2-3, with 11 bases matching TRBD2. The length of the CDR3 is 16 residues. From germline, CDR1 is MGHRA and CDR2 YSYEKL. With 4 bases clipped from V and 0 bases from J, the junction kept 3 bases outside the gene matches. CDR3 sequence: CASSRTSGSSTDTQYF. CDR3 sequence (DNA): TGCGCCAGCAGCCGAACTAGCGGGAGTAGCACAGATACGCAGTATTTT.

The J gene is TRBJ2-7, the V gene TRBV3-1 (or the pseudogene TRBV3-2); TRBD2 matches at 12 bases. CDR3 length: 16 residues. The junction had 2 bases not matched to a gene; V was cut back by 2 bases and J by 0 bases. Germline CDR1 LGHDT, CDR2 YNNKEL (reference sequence). The CDR3 reads CASSQLAGGSSYEQYF. The CDR3 nucleotides read TGTGCCAGCAGCCAACTAGCGGGAGGGAGCTCCTACGAGCAGTACTTC.

The chain carries TRBV5-8 and TRBJ2-5, with D uncertain. The length of the CDR3 is 16 residues. Germline V gene sequence: CDR1 SGHTS, CDR2 YDEGEE. With 4 bases removed from V and 3 bases from J, the gap between germline ends came to 19 bases. CDR3 nucleotides: TGTGCCAGCAGCCCTCGCACCTCCTTAGTCAAAGAGACCCAGTACTTC. It codes for CASSPRTSLVKETQYF.

The V call is TRBV2, the J call TRBJ1-1, with TRBD1 matching over 7 bases. The CDR3 has 15 residues. The V gene's germline CDR1 is SNHLY and CDR2 FYNNEI. V lost 5 bases, J lost 2 bases, and 8 bases stayed unmatched. Here the CDR3 DNA reads TGTGCCAGCAGTACCAGACAGGGATTTAACACTGAAGCTTTCTTT. As protein: CASSTRQGFNTEAFF.

This sequence joins TRBV5-1 and TRBJ2-6; D is ambiguous. From germline, CDR1 is SGHRS and CDR2 YFSETQ. The CDR3 totals 14 residues. V dropped 4 bases and J dropped 0 bases, with 5 bases sitting between them. DNA of the CDR3: TGCGCCAGCAGCGCTAACTCTGGGGCCAACGTCCTGACTTTC. It yields the protein CASSANSGANVLTF.

The CDR3 sequence is CASSLRDRANTQYF. Written as DNA, the CDR3 is TGTGCCAGCAGTTTAAGGGACAGGGCTAATACGCAGTATTTT. This chain connects TRBV28 to TRBJ2-3, with 9 bases lining up with TRBD1. Germline V gene sequence: CDR1 MDHEN, CDR2 SYDVKM. With V trimmed by 2 bases and J by 7 bases, 4 bases remained unmatched. The CDR3 extends over 14 amino acids.

This clone was recorded only once. The chain is built from TRBV7-3 and TRBJ2-2; 9 nucleotides align to TRBD2. The length of the CDR3 is 16 residues. J gave up 7 bases and V 5 bases, and 11 bases lay outside the gene matches. Germline assignment: CDR1 SGHTA and CDR2 FQGTGA. CDR3 residues: CASSRRAGGGYGELFF. CDR3 DNA sequence: TGTGCCAGCAGCCGAAGGGCGGGAGGGGGCTACGGGGAGCTGTTTTTT.

The rearrangement uses TRBV7-3 and TRBJ2-3; 12 nucleotides agree with TRBD2. CDR1 is SGHTA, CDR2 FQGTGA, per germline. Unmatched junction bases numbered 6, after V lost 4 bases and J lost 1 base. The CDR3 is 17 residues long. For the CDR3, the DNA is TGTGCCAGCAGCTCGACCCCTAGCGGGAGGGGCACAGATACGCAGTATTTT. Encoded protein: CASSSTPSGRGTDTQYF.

The CDR3 DNA reads as TGTGCAAGTCGCTTCCCGTTAGTTAGCACCGGGGAGCTGTTTTTT. It translates to CASRFPLVSTGELFF. This chain joins TRBV12-2 and TRBJ2-2; the table's D call, TRBD2, has no DNA check behind it. TRBV12-2 is tagged as a pseudogene. CDR3 length: 15 residues.

The chain joins TRBV7-9 to TRBJ1-2; the D gene is possibly TRBD1 (5 bases). CDR1 and CDR2 from the germline V gene are SEHNR and FQNEAQ (reference sequence). The CDR3 covers 15 residues. V lost 2 bases and J lost 2, with 12 bases in between. The chain's CDR3 is CASSLIRGVNYGYTF. CDR3 in DNA: TGTGCCAGCAGCTTAATCCGGGGGGTCAACTATGGCTACACCTTC.

This chain uses TRBV18 with TRBJ2-5; TRBD1 aligns across 9 bases. Trimming took 5 bases from V and 4 from J; bases not matched to a gene: 2. Germline V CDR1 and CDR2: KGHSH, LQKENI. This CDR3 spans 13 amino acids. The CDR3 region is CASSKDRGETQYF. CDR3 in DNA: TGTGCCAGCTCAAAGGACAGGGGAGAGACCCAGTACTTC. Variable domain in full (rest from reference TRBV18 and TRBJ2-5): NAGVMQNPRHLVRRRGQEARLRCSPMKGHSHVYWYRQLPEEGLKFMVYLQKENIIDESGMPKERFSAEFPKEGPSILRIQQVVRGDSAAYFCASSKDRGETQYFGPGTRLLVL.

V is TRBV9 and J is TRBJ1-4; 10 bases are a match to TRBD1. Germline CDR1 reads SGDLS; CDR2 reads YYNGEE. The V segment lost 2 bases and the J segment 8 bases; nucleotides outside the gene matches: 6. This CDR3 is built from 15 residues. The CDR3 DNA reads as TGTGCCAGCAGCGTGTCCGGGACAGGGGACGAAAAACTGTTTTTT. Translated: CASSVSGTGDEKLFF.

CDR3 nucleotides: TGTGCCAGCAGCTTAGGCGAGCGTCACCCCGCTCGGTTCTTC. It translates to CASSLGERHPARFF. V and J are TRBV11-2 and TRBJ2-1; no clear D gene. V was trimmed by 1 base and J by 15 bases, leaving 19 bases between them. Germline V gives CDR1 SGHAT, CDR2 FQNNGV. The CDR3 has 14 amino acids.